A selection of T cell receptor beta chains follows, all from one sample in a study of Graves' ophthalmopathy and Graves' hyperthyroidism. Using its own MiXCR run on the multiplex PCR reads, TCRdb lists one record per CDR3 protein. The data hold approximately 540,000 distinct CDR3 sequences, with under 45% observed a single time. The source material was peripheral blood or thyroid tissue (not recorded which). Every receptor here comes from an adult man with Graves' hyperthyroidism. Each CDR3 is given with its conserved first and last residue. Each record gives: CDR3 protein, CDR3 DNA, clone size, V gene, D gene, J gene. D genes are given only for firm matches. Only some rows state a clone size, as once, few, many or a class for expanded clones.

CDR3 protein: CASSVGGAEAFF
CDR3 DNA: TGTGCCAGCAGCGTAGGAGGAGCTGAAGCTTTCTTT
clone size: many
V gene: TRBV9
D gene: NA
J gene: TRBJ1-1

CDR3 protein: CASSQGTSGQETRYF
CDR3 DNA: TGCGCCAGCAGCCAAGGGACTAGCGGACAAGAGACCCGGTACTTC
clone size: NA
V gene: TRBV7-2
D gene: TRBD2
J gene: TRBJ2-5

CDR3 protein: CATGMSTDTQYF
CDR3 DNA: TGTGCCACCGGTATGAGCACAGATACGCAGTATTTT
clone size: few
V gene: TRBV15
D gene: NA
J gene: TRBJ2-3

CDR3 protein: CASSQAGEGGNTIYF
CDR3 DNA: TGTGCCAGCAGCCAAGCGGGAGAGGGTGGAAACACCATATATTTT
clone size: NA
V gene: TRBV4-2
D gene: NA
J gene: TRBJ1-3

CDR3 protein: CASSLANDEQYF
CDR3 DNA: TGTGCCAGCAGCTTAGCGAACGATGAGCAGTACTTC
clone size: few
V gene: TRBV7-9
D gene: NA
J gene: TRBJ2-7

CDR3 protein: CASGVSGISTDTQYF
CDR3 DNA: TGTGCCAGTGGGGTGAGCGGAATCAGCACAGATACGCAGTATTTT
clone size: NA
V gene: TRBV2
D gene: NA
J gene: TRBJ2-3

CDR3 protein: CASSQRARNPGTQYF
CDR3 DNA: TGTGCCAGCAGCCAGCGGGCTAGAAACCCAGGTACGCAGTATTTT
clone size: NA
V gene: TRBV7-2
D gene: NA
J gene: TRBJ2-3

CDR3 protein: CARSGSTASGRETQYF
CDR3 DNA: TGTGCCAGAAGTGGTAGCACGGCTAGCGGGAGAGAGACCCAGTACTTT
clone size: NA
V gene: TRBV19
D gene: TRBD2
J gene: TRBJ2-5

CDR3 protein: CASSIGGNGYTF
CDR3 DNA: TGTGCCAGTAGTATCGGCGGGAACGGCTACACCTTC
clone size: few
V gene: TRBV19
D gene: NA
J gene: TRBJ1-2

CDR3 protein: CASSGSTHYTHEAFF
CDR3 DNA: TGTGCCAGCAGCGGAAGCACCCATTATACCCATGAAGCTTTCTTT
clone size: many
V gene: TRBV9
D gene: NA
J gene: TRBJ1-1

CDR3 protein: CSARQSRGTYYEQYF
CDR3 DNA: TGCAGTGCTAGGCAAAGCAGGGGAACCTACTACGAGCAGTACTTC
clone size: many
V gene: TRBV20-1
D gene: NA
J gene: TRBJ2-7

CDR3 protein: CASSMGQSYQETQYF
CDR3 DNA: TGTGCCAGTAGTATGGGCCAGAGCTACCAAGAGACCCAGTACTTC
clone size: many
V gene: TRBV19
D gene: NA
J gene: TRBJ2-5

CDR3 protein: CASSPPDRGPLRNTEAFF
CDR3 DNA: TGTGCCAGCAGCCCTCCCGACAGGGGGCCCTTACGGAACACTGAAGCTTTCTTT
clone size: NA
V gene: TRBV7-6
D gene: TRBD1
J gene: TRBJ1-1

CDR3 protein: CSARALHGRGPNTEAFF
CDR3 DNA: TGCAGTGCTAGGGCCTTACATGGCAGGGGGCCTAACACTGAAGCTTTCTTT
clone size: many
V gene: TRBV20-1
D gene: TRBD1
J gene: TRBJ1-1

CDR3 protein: CASSYRTGHGNTIYF
CDR3 DNA: TGTGCCAGCAGTTACCGGACAGGGCATGGAAACACCATATATTTT
clone size: many
V gene: TRBV6-5
D gene: TRBD1
J gene: TRBJ1-3

CDR3 protein: CASTKGLFSGNTIYF
CDR3 DNA: TGTGCCAGCACGAAGGGGCTATTCTCTGGAAACACCATATATTTT
clone size: many
V gene: TRBV2
D gene: NA
J gene: TRBJ1-3

CDR3 protein: CASSPGQGDSPLHF
CDR3 DNA: TGTGCCAGCAGCCCGGGACAGGGAGATTCACCCCTCCACTTT
clone size: many
V gene: TRBV13
D gene: TRBD1
J gene: TRBJ1-6

CDR3 protein: CASSLRTGVSNQPQHF
CDR3 DNA: TGTGCCAGCAGCCTAAGGACAGGGGTGAGCAATCAGCCCCAGCATTTT
clone size: many
V gene: TRBV6-5
D gene: TRBD1
J gene: TRBJ1-5

CDR3 protein: CATSSLTGRETQYF
CDR3 DNA: TGTGCCACCAGCAGTCTGACAGGGCGAGAGACCCAGTACTTC
clone size: NA
V gene: TRBV15
D gene: TRBD1
J gene: TRBJ2-5

CDR3 protein: CASRQGAFQETQYF
CDR3 DNA: TGTGCCAGCAGACAGGGGGCATTCCAAGAGACCCAGTACTTC
clone size: few
V gene: TRBV9
D gene: TRBD1
J gene: TRBJ2-5

CDR3 protein: CASSQATSGGYSYEQYF
CDR3 DNA: TGTGCCAGCAGCCAGGCCACTAGCGGGGGGTACTCCTACGAGCAGTACTTC
clone size: few
V gene: TRBV4-2
D gene: TRBD2
J gene: TRBJ2-7

CDR3 protein: CASSSYPGLLNTEAFF
CDR3 DNA: TGTGCCAGCAGCTCCTACCCGGGACTCCTGAACACTGAAGCTTTCTTT
clone size: many
V gene: TRBV7-8
D gene: NA
J gene: TRBJ1-1

CDR3 protein: CASSQEWGAQNYGYTF
CDR3 DNA: TGTGCCAGCAGCCAAGAATGGGGGGCGCAAAACTATGGCTACACCTTC
clone size: many
V gene: TRBV4-2
D gene: NA
J gene: TRBJ1-2

CDR3 protein: CASTWGGGNTIYF
CDR3 DNA: TGTGCCAGCACCTGGGGGGGAGGAAACACCATATATTTT
clone size: NA
V gene: TRBV28
D gene: NA
J gene: TRBJ1-3

CDR3 protein: CASSVRAGSSYEQYF
CDR3 DNA: TGTGCCAGCAGCGTAAGGGCAGGATCCTCCTACGAGCAGTACTTC
clone size: many
V gene: TRBV9
D gene: NA
J gene: TRBJ2-7

CDR3 protein: CSAKANTGELFF
CDR3 DNA: TGCAGCGCAAAAGCGAACACCGGGGAGCTGTTTTTT
clone size: NA
V gene: TRBV29-1
D gene: NA
J gene: TRBJ2-2

CDR3 protein: CASGPHSASGRNTIYF
CDR3 DNA: TGTGCCAGCGGTCCCCACTCTGCATCGGGTAGAAACACCATATATTTT
clone size: NA
V gene: TRBV12-3/TRBV12-4
D gene: NA
J gene: TRBJ1-3

CDR3 protein: CSAFSGNTYEQYF
CDR3 DNA: TGCAGCGCCTTTAGCGGGAACACCTACGAGCAGTACTTC
clone size: NA
V gene: TRBV29-1
D gene: TRBD2
J gene: TRBJ2-7

CDR3 protein: CASRPTNRGSTEAFF
CDR3 DNA: TGTGCCAGCAGGCCGACCAACAGGGGTAGCACTGAAGCTTTCTTT
clone size: NA
V gene: TRBV6-5
D gene: TRBD1
J gene: TRBJ1-1

CDR3 protein: CASGKTGSTGELFF
CDR3 DNA: TGTGCCAGCGGAAAGACAGGGAGCACCGGGGAGCTGTTTTTT
clone size: many
V gene: TRBV25-1
D gene: TRBD1
J gene: TRBJ2-2

CDR3 protein: CASRNRGWNTEAFF
CDR3 DNA: TGTGCCAGCAGAAACAGGGGTTGGAACACTGAAGCTTTCTTT
clone size: NA
V gene: TRBV28
D gene: TRBD1
J gene: TRBJ1-1

CDR3 protein: CSATLTSGYEQYF
CDR3 DNA: TGCAGTGCTACCCTGACTAGCGGCTACGAGCAGTACTTC
clone size: many
V gene: TRBV20-1
D gene: TRBD2
J gene: TRBJ2-7